The sample holds a few counts of the clone carrying this TCR beta chain. This CDR3 comprises 15 residues. Germline V lookup: CDR1 SGHRS, CDR2 YFSETQ. The germline V and J ends were trimmed by 0 bases and 3 bases, with 10 bases remaining between them. The table came from immunoSEQ multiplex PCR; TCRdb's copy has only in-frame clones and leaves some out. The data contain roughly 150,000 clones, 84% of them seen just once; the ten biggest clones take up around 2.7%. This specimen comes from a study of blood T cell repertoires in COVID-19. Study-level background: Samples came from the United States, Italy and Spain, spanning acute and convalescent COVID-19. From T cells, B-cell-depleted T cells, or PBMCs came the material, which was cDNA or gDNA.

Followed longitudinally, the Seattle patients had been enrolled during active infection. The receptor was derived from a woman aged 80 or older with COVID-19, enrolled during active disease. The gene calls are TRBV5-1 and TRBJ1-5; D is undetermined. Sample: peripheral blood. The CDR3 reads CASSLAAGLNQPQHF. CDR3 coding DNA: TGCGCCAGCAGCTTGGCAGCAGGCCTCAATCAGCCCCAGCATTTT.